The entry below gives a single T cell receptor (beta chain) sequence along with its context. The data originate from a study of blood T cell repertoires in COVID-19. Germline assignment: CDR1 SGHAT and CDR2 FQDESV (reference sequence). This CDR3 comprises 13 residues. V lost 0 bases to trimming and J lost 7 bases, with 7 bases between them. Using immunoSEQ multiplex PCR, the repertoire was profiled, and TCRdb retains in-frame clones only, with some absent. The profile shows roughly 70,000 clones, 89% of them singletons. This clonotype originated in a man aged 80 or over with acute or convalescent COVID-19. This chain connects TRBV11-1 to TRBJ2-1, with D perhaps matching TRBD1 (5 bases). Sequencing was done on a sample of peripheral blood. The CDR3 spells CASSLAPGNEQFF. CDR3 sequence (DNA): TGTGCCAGCAGCTTAGCGCCAGGGAATGAGCAGTTCTTC.